The source of this TCR beta chain is a study of blood T cell repertoires in COVID-19. The overall study: Some COVID-19 samples were acute and others convalescent; all came from the United States, Italy and Spain. Sample material is recorded as cDNA or gDNA derived from T cells, B-cell-depleted T cells, or PBMCs.

Only a few counts were recorded for this clone. CDR3 size: 15 residues. V was clipped by 6 bases and J by 0 bases; unmatched bases: 5. Germline CDR1 is ENHRY and CDR2 is SYGVKD. Per the authors' pipeline: Estimation of nucleated cell counts relied on the amplification of reference gene primers. The table came from immunoSEQ multiplex PCR; TCRdb's copy has only in-frame clones and leaves some out. V and J calls and clone size are as listed in that table; D and trimming were resolved from the DNA. In the table there are about 360,000 clones, 81% of which are singletons. The sequenced material came from peripheral blood. This TCR came from a human donor with acute or convalescent COVID-19. The donor label of this sample is uncertain. This chain uses TRBV10-3 with TRBJ1-5, with 7 nucleotides matching TRBD1. CDR3 sequence (DNA): TGTGCCATCAGGGGGGACAGAACTAGCAATCAGCCCCAGCATTTT. Its translation: CAIRGDRTSNQPQHF.